This T cell receptor (beta chain) was identified in a study of T cell repertoires in cytomegalovirus infection. On the study more broadly: Recently described HLA-C-restricted plus well-studied HLA-B-restricted CMV epitopes were used. Public TCR beta signatures provided an indication of both CMV infection and a matching HLA type. General study results and limits: Across the ex vivo response, the dominant clonotypes were HLA-C-restricted CMV-specific TCR beta clonotypes.

MiXCR, run by TCRdb on the reads, gives a single entry per CDR3 protein. Of approximately 910,000 distinct CDR3 sequences in the sample, around a third were seen once. This clonotype was counted at least ten times. Its matching antigen is unknown. Germline V gene sequence: CDR1 SEHNR, CDR2 FQNEAQ (reference sequence). The CDR3 sequence is 11 residues long. This chain uses TRBV7-9 with TRBJ2-7; D may be TRBD1 or TRBD2 (5 bases each). The clonotype comes from a human donor in good health (CMV status not recorded). Some clones in this sample may be carry-over from other donors' samples. Sequenced material: cultured CD8+ T cells from PBMCs, taken from culture after CMV antigen stimulation. CDR3 amino acids: CASEGSYEQYF. The CDR3 DNA sequence: TGTGCTTCTGAGGGGTCCTACGAGCAGTACTTC.